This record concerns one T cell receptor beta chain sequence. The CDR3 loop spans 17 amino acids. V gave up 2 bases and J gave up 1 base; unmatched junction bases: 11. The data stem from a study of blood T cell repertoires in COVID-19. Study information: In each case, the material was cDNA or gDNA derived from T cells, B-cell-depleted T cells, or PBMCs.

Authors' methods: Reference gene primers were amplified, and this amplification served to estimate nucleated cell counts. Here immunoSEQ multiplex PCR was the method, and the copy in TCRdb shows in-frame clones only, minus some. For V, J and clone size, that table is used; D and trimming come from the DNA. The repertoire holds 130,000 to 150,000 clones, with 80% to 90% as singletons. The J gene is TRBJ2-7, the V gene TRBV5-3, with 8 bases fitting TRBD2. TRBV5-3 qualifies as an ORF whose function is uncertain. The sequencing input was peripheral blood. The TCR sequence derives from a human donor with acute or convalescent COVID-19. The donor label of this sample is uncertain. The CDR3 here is CARSFYVAGLESYEQYV. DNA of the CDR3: TGTGCCAGAAGCTTTTACGTTGCGGGACTAGAATCCTACGAGCAGTACGTC.